These 30 T cell receptor beta chains originate from one sample sequenced in a study of Ad26.COV2.S vaccination and SARS-CoV-2 variants. Clones were read by immunoSEQ multiplex PCR, and TCRdb kept only the in-frame ones, dropping some. The table has about 350,000 clones, approximately 90% seen once; the top ten hold around 4.2%. The material sequenced was peripheral blood, taken after recovery from COVID-19. The receptor source for this set is a human donor who had recovered from COVID-19.

This clone was found once. The chain employs TRBV25-1 and TRBJ1-6; D remains unclear. This CDR3 is 17 amino acids long. V was trimmed by 1 base and J by 3 bases, leaving 13 bases between them. In germline, CDR1 is MGHDK, CDR2 SYGVNS. CDR3 protein: CASSEFRTDDYNSPLHF. The DNA for the CDR3 is TGTGCCAGCAGTGAATTCAGGACGGACGACTATAATTCACCCCTCCACTTT.

The chain uses TRBV3-1 (or the pseudogene TRBV3-2) and TRBJ1-3; 9 nucleotides line up with TRBD1. Germline CDR1 is LGHDT and CDR2 is YNNKEL (reference sequence). Trimming took 3 bases from V and 7 from J; bases not matched to a gene: 10. The CDR3 is made up of 16 amino acids. The CDR3 sequence is CASSQSRDRGFNTIYF. DNA for the CDR3: TGTGCCAGCAGCCAGAGTAGAGACAGGGGGTTTAACACCATATATTTT.

The chain joins TRBV12-3 or TRBV12-4 to TRBJ1-2; possible D gene TRBD1, 5 bases. The CDR3 totals 13 residues. Trimming took off 3 bases at V and 10 bases at J, with 15 bases between the two ends. CDR3 region: CASSLRQGSDYTF. The CDR3 nucleotides read TGTGCCAGCAGTTTGAGGCAGGGTTCGGACTACACCTTC.

The chain is built from TRBV18 and TRBJ1-2; possible D gene TRBD1, 5 bases. In germline, CDR1 is KGHSH, CDR2 LQKENI. The CDR3 spans 16 residues. V was pared by 0 bases and J by 2 bases, with 13 bases between. CDR3 in DNA: TGTGCCAGCTCACCACCCCGGGACCTTAGGAACTATGGCTACACCTTC. Translated, it gives CASSPPRDLRNYGYTF.

The chain couples TRBV2 to TRBJ1-2; D may be TRBD1 (5 bases). The germline V gene encodes CDR1 SNHLY and CDR2 FYNNEI. V shed 5 bases and J shed 1 base, with 8 bases lying between them. CDR3 length: 13 residues. The CDR3 DNA reads as TGTGCCAGCAGTATGACAGTTAACTATGGCTACACCTTC. Encoded protein: CASSMTVNYGYTF.

This clone appeared once. This chain uses TRBV19 with TRBJ1-5, with D unclear. There are 16 residues in the CDR3. Trimming removed 2 bases at V and 0 bases at J, with 11 bases between. Germline CDR1 LNHDA, CDR2 SQIVND (reference sequence). CDR3 coding DNA: TGTGCCAGTAGTATACGCCCACAGCCTAGCAATCAGCCCCAGCATTTT. Translated, it gives CASSIRPQPSNQPQHF.

The J gene is TRBJ2-1, the V gene TRBV27, with 9 bases identical to TRBD2. The CDR3 spans 16 residues. The V segment lost 5 bases and the J segment 3 bases; nucleotides outside the gene matches: 8. Germline CDR1 reads MNHEY; CDR2 reads SMNVEV (reference sequence). The chain's CDR3 is CASSPGRLADYNEQFF. Written as DNA, the CDR3 is TGTGCCAGCAGTCCCGGCAGACTAGCGGACTACAATGAGCAGTTCTTC.

The chain carries TRBV27 and TRBJ1-3; D ambiguous. Germline CDR1 MNHEY, CDR2 SMNVEV (reference sequence). V was trimmed by 6 bases and J by 4 bases, leaving 4 bases between them. CDR3 length: 11 amino acids. This CDR3 is CASRNGNTIYF. CDR3 DNA: TGTGCCAGCAGGAACGGAAACACCATATATTTT.

This clone was picked up one time. This chain uses TRBV6-1 with TRBJ2-1; TRBD2 might be the D (5 bases). V lost 2 bases to trimming and J lost 7 bases, with 9 bases between them. This CDR3 has 13 amino acids. CDR1 and CDR2 from the germline V gene are MNHNS and SASEGT. The CDR3 DNA is TGTGCCAGCAGTGAAAGGAGGTCAAATGAGCAGTTCTTC. The encoded protein is CASSERRSNEQFF.

The CDR3 DNA follows: TGCAGTGCTAGAGCCTACTACGAGCAGTACTTC. Translated: CSARAYYEQYF. The gene calls are TRBV20-1 and TRBJ2-7; D is unclear. Between the trimmed V and J ends, which lost 1 base and 3 bases, there was a span of 4 bases. The CDR3 runs to 11 residues. Per germline, CDR1 DFQATT and CDR2 SNEGSKA (reference sequence).

The J gene is TRBJ2-2, the V gene TRBV3-1 (or the pseudogene TRBV3-2); 10 bases line up with TRBD2. This CDR3 region has 15 residues. Germline V gene lookup returns CDR1 LGHDT and CDR2 YNNKEL (reference sequence). V shed 1 base and J 7 bases; nucleotides not matched to a gene: 3. The CDR3 DNA follows: TGTGCCAGCAGCCAAGTACTAGCGGGGATCGGGGAGCTGTTTTTT. It translates to CASSQVLAGIGELFF.

This clone was recorded only once. The chain has TRBV3-1 (or the pseudogene TRBV3-2) and TRBJ2-5, with D possibly being TRBD1 (5 bases). Trimming took 0 bases from V and 7 from J, leaving 12 bases between them. CDR1 LGHDT and CDR2 YNNKEL come from the germline V gene (reference sequence). The CDR3 is made up of 14 amino acids. The DNA for the CDR3 is TGTGCCAGCAGCCAAGAGCCAGGGTCCGGGACCCAGTACTTC. Translation: CASSQEPGSGTQYF.

This chain links TRBV29-1 with TRBJ1-1, with D perhaps TRBD1 (5 bases). Per the germline V gene, CDR1 is SQVTM and CDR2 is ANQGSEA. This CDR3 is built from 12 residues. V lost 7 bases, J lost 7 bases, and 16 bases lay in between. CDR3 in amino acids: CSAGGQEVEAFF. Here the CDR3 DNA reads TGCAGCGCCGGAGGACAAGAAGTTGAAGCTTTCTTT.

The CDR3 bases are TGTGCCAGCAGCGCGGGGTCCCAAGAGACCCAGTACTTC. This codes for CASSAGSQETQYF. V and J are TRBV9 and TRBJ2-5; TRBD2 might be the D (5 bases). The CDR3 has 13 residues. V lost 3 bases, J lost 1 base, and 7 bases lay in between. Germline V CDR1 and CDR2: SGDLS, YYNGEE.

In the case of this clone: A junction boundary mismatches the germline segment, possibly from a read error. The V call is TRBV20-1, the J call TRBJ1-1, with D tentatively TRBD1 (6 bases). Per germline, CDR1 DFQATT and CDR2 SNEGSKA (reference sequence). The CDR3 runs to 8 residues. The CDR3: CSASGTNF. DNA of the CDR3: TGCAGTGCTAGCGGGACAAACTTT.

DNA for the CDR3: TGCGCCAGCAGCTGGCGTGGACAGGGACGCGACGAGCAGTACTTC. Its translation is CASSWRGQGRDEQYF. This chain connects TRBV5-1 to TRBJ2-7; 8 positions agree with TRBD1. Trimming cost V 3 bases and J 5 bases; bases outside gene matches: 10. The CDR3 is 15 residues long. Germline CDR1 and CDR2: SGHRS and YFSETQ.

This clone was detected once. This chain links TRBV5-8 with TRBJ2-3; no clear D gene. Trimming removed 4 bases from V and 6 bases from J, with 18 bases in between. This CDR3 spans 15 amino acids. The germline V gene encodes CDR1 SGHTS and CDR2 YDEGEE. CDR3 region: CASSAGPYVKDTQYF. As DNA, the CDR3 is TGTGCCAGCAGCGCCGGGCCCTACGTTAAGGATACGCAGTATTTT.

The J gene is TRBJ1-2, the V gene TRBV2, with TRBD1 matching over 8 bases. J lost 4 bases, V lost 0 bases, and 1 base had no gene match. The germline V gene has CDR1 SNHLY and CDR2 FYNNEI. The CDR3 is 14 amino acids. The CDR3 DNA is TGTGCCAGCAGTGAAGCGGGACAGGTCTATGGCTACACCTTC. Protein product: CASSEAGQVYGYTF. The variable domain in full, completed from reference TRBV2 and TRBJ1-2, reads EPEVTQTPSHQVTQMGQEVILRCVPISNHLYFYWYRQILGQKVEFLVSFYNNEISEKSEIFDDQFSVERPDGSNFTLKIRSTKLEDSAMYFCASSEAGQVYGYTFGSGTRLTVV.

This rearrangement joins TRBV3-1 (or the pseudogene TRBV3-2) to TRBJ1-2; 7 nucleotides match TRBD1. Germline V gives CDR1 LGHDT, CDR2 YNNKEL (reference sequence). The J segment lost 6 bases and the V segment lost 3 bases, leaving 7 bases of the junction unmatched. There are 14 residues in the CDR3. The CDR3 coding sequence is TGTGCCAGCAGCCAGGGACAGATCCTCCATGGCTACACCTTC. Amino acid sequence: CASSQGQILHGYTF.

CDR3 sequence: CSAPRQETQYF. As DNA, the CDR3 is TGCAGTGCCCCGCGCCAAGAGACCCAGTACTTC. This chain uses TRBV20-1 with TRBJ2-5; D gene unclear. The CDR3 is 11 amino acids. Germline lookup yields CDR1 DFQATT and CDR2 SNEGSKA (reference sequence). Trimming took 6 bases from V and 1 from J, leaving 6 bases between them.

This clone showed up just a few times. This chain uses TRBV3-1 (or the pseudogene TRBV3-2) with TRBJ1-4; D unresolved. The germline V and J ends were trimmed by 1 base and 7 bases, with 13 bases remaining between them. Germline loops: CDR1 LGHDT, CDR2 YNNKEL (reference sequence). The CDR3 is 15 residues long. This CDR3 reads CASSQGRGVTEKLFF. The CDR3, as DNA: TGTGCCAGCAGCCAAGGGCGGGGAGTGACTGAAAAACTGTTTTTT.

This chain links TRBV10-3 with TRBJ1-3, with D tentatively TRBD1 (5 bases). Germline CDR1 ENHRY, CDR2 SYGVKD. CDR3 length: 13 amino acids. Trimming shortened V by 6 bases and J by 0 bases, and 6 bases separated the two germline ends. In DNA form, the CDR3 reads TGTGCCATCAGGGACATCTCTGGAAACACCATATATTTT. Residues: CAIRDISGNTIYF.

In DNA form, the CDR3 reads TGTGCCAGCAGACCACAGGGGACGGGAAACACCATATATTTT. As protein: CASRPQGTGNTIYF. The V call is TRBV6-5, the J call TRBJ1-3; 7 bases align to TRBD1. V trimming: 6 bases; J trimming: 4 bases; junction bases outside the gene matches: 6. This CDR3 region has 14 residues. Germline loops: CDR1 MNHEY, CDR2 SVGAGI.

The genes are TRBV5-5 and TRBJ1-1; unclear D gene. The germline V gene has CDR1 SGHKS and CDR2 YYEKEE (reference sequence). This CDR3 is built from 16 residues. Deletions cut 0 bases from V and 0 bases from J, with 12 bases between. CDR3 nucleotide sequence: TGTGCCAGCAGCTTGGTCGTCGGACTAGTGAACACTGAAGCTTTCTTT. Protein product: CASSLVVGLVNTEAFF.

The chain links TRBV6-5 to TRBJ2-3, with a possible D match to TRBD2 (5 bases). Trimming left V 7 bases short and J 3 bases short, with 14 bases between. The CDR3 totals 14 residues. CDR1 and CDR2 from the germline V gene are MNHEY and SVGAGI. Here the CDR3 DNA reads TGTGCCAGCACCAACCCAGAGGGAACAGATACGCAGTATTTT. Translated: CASTNPEGTDTQYF.

The chain combines TRBV27 with TRBJ2-7; possible D gene TRBD1, 6 bases. Germline loops: CDR1 MNHEY, CDR2 SMNVEV (reference sequence). The CDR3 spans 14 residues. V was cut by 7 bases and J by 3 bases, with 16 bases left in between. CDR3 loop: CASKQGPALYEQYF. The CDR3 nucleotides are TGTGCCAGCAAACAGGGCCCTGCCCTCTACGAGCAGTACTTC.

The chain is built from TRBV5-5 and TRBJ1-2; 11 bases map to TRBD1. The ends lost 0 bases at V and 4 bases at J; junction bases unmatched: 2. Germline V gene data show CDR1 as SGHKS and CDR2 as YYEKEE (reference sequence). This CDR3 has 15 residues. Written as DNA, the CDR3 is TGTGCCAGCAGCTTGGAGGGACAGGGGGTCTATGGCTACACCTTC. The encoded protein is CASSLEGQGVYGYTF. The full variable domain, rest sourced from reference TRBV5-5 and TRBJ1-2, is DAGVTQSPTHLIKTRGQQVTLRCSPISGHKSVSWYQQVLGQGPQFIFQYYEKEERGRGNFPDRFSARQFPNYSSELNVNALLLGDSALYLCASSLEGQGVYGYTFGSGTRLTVV.

The chain links TRBV4-1 to TRBJ1-1; D may be TRBD1 (6 bases). Trimming took off 4 bases at V and 5 bases at J, with 8 bases between the two ends. Germline V gene lookup returns CDR1 MGHRA and CDR2 YSYEKL. This CDR3 has 12 amino acids. The CDR3 coding sequence is TGCGCCAGCAGCCCCACAGGGACTGAAGCTTTCTTT. Encoded protein: CASSPTGTEAFF.

The gene calls are TRBV5-6 and TRBJ2-5, with 7 positions matching TRBD1. The CDR3 loop spans 14 amino acids. V shed 3 bases, J shed 5 bases, and the junction held 7 bases outside the gene matches. Germline V gives CDR1 SGHDT, CDR2 YYEEEE. The CDR3 region has the DNA TGTGCCAGCAGCTCGTACAGGGGTGGGGAGACCCAGTACTTC. Translation: CASSSYRGGETQYF.

The rearrangement links TRBV5-1 to TRBJ2-1; TRBD2 is a possible D gene (6 bases). In germline, CDR1 is SGHRS, CDR2 YFSETQ. Trimming took 3 bases from V and 8 from J, leaving 15 bases between them. The CDR3 sequence is 14 residues long. CDR3 DNA: TGCGCCAGCAGCTGGATAGTCAGGGAGGATGAGCAGTTCTTC. As protein: CASSWIVREDEQFF.